The 28 T cell receptor beta chains listed next were all sequenced from one sample in a study of beta chain features in type 1 diabetes. No cognate antigen is known for these TCRs. Study-wide findings and caveats: Type 1 diabetes patients had TCRB CDR3s that were shorter (moderately but significantly so) in all four CD4+ subsets.

Every isolated RNA sample was fully reverse transcribed, so sequencing captured expressed TCRB transcripts. Some clones are missing from TCRdb's copy, which holds only in-frame ones; the method was immunoSEQ multiplex PCR. Here the sample spans 680,000 or so clones, 10% to 15% being singletons. Material: naive CD4+ T cells from blood. The receptors were sampled from a man aged 18 to 35 with type 1 diabetes.

About this clone: Other DNA sequences in this specimen translate into the identical CDR3. CDR3 protein: CAWSVLSYGYTF. CDR3 DNA sequence: TGTGCCTGGAGTGTGTTGAGTTATGGCTACACCTTC. The chain is built from TRBV30 and TRBJ1-2; D call uncertain. The V gene lost 0 bases and the J gene lost 5 bases, with 7 bases spanning the gap. Per germline, CDR1 GTSNPN and CDR2 SVGIG (reference sequence). This CDR3 spans 12 amino acids.

This sequence joins TRBV11-3 and TRBJ1-1, with TRBD1 identical over 8 bases. Germline V gene data show CDR1 as SGHNT and CDR2 as YENEEA. Trimming took 1 base from V and 3 from J; bases not matched to a gene: 13. The CDR3 is 18 residues long. The DNA for the CDR3 is TGTGCCAGCAGCTTAGGTGCGGCAGGGGGCCCGATGGACACTGAAGCTTTCTTT. Translation gives CASSLGAAGGPMDTEAFF.

This clone has just a few counts. V is TRBV21-1 and J is TRBJ2-7. TRBV21-1 is a listed pseudogene. The CDR3 contains 9 residues. The CDR3 nucleotides are TGTGCCTTGATTGACGAGCAGTACTTC. Translating it yields CALIDEQYF.

The chain couples TRBV6-6 to TRBJ2-5, with D tentatively TRBD2 (5 bases). The V gene's germline CDR1 is MNHNY and CDR2 SVGAGI (reference sequence). V dropped 6 bases and J dropped 4 bases, with 15 bases sitting between them. CDR3 length: 14 residues. CDR3 nucleotides: TGTGCCAGCAGACCCGGGGTAGCCACAGAGACCCAGTACTTC. This codes for CASRPGVATETQYF.

Only a few counts were recorded for this clone. The rearrangement links TRBV9 to TRBJ2-3, with D unclear. Trimming shortened V by 4 bases and J by 2 bases, and 8 bases separated the two germline ends. This CDR3 is built from 13 residues. CDR1 SGDLS and CDR2 YYNGEE come from the germline V gene. The CDR3 DNA reads TGTGCCAGCAGCCTTTCTAACACAGATACGCAGTATTTT. Translated: CASSLSNTDTQYF.

This clone was detected a few times. The V and J genes are TRBV27 and TRBJ2-5; the D gene is possibly TRBD1 (5 bases). Between the trimmed V and J ends, which lost 10 bases and 5 bases, there was a span of 17 bases. The germline V gene has CDR1 MNHEY and CDR2 SMNVEV (reference sequence). The CDR3 covers 13 residues. The CDR3 loop is CATRTGRKETQYF. In DNA, the CDR3 is TGTGCCACCCGCACAGGTAGAAAGGAGACCCAGTACTTC.

Remarks on this clone: The junction departs from the called germline gene at one end, perhaps through a read error. The chain joins TRBV2 to TRBJ1-5; 7 bases map to TRBD1. This CDR3 comprises 17 residues. Germline V gene data show CDR1 as SNHLY and CDR2 as FYNNEI. The CDR3 region has the DNA TGTGCCAGCAGGGAAGACAGGGCGAAGGGCAGCAATCAGCCCCAGCATTTT. This codes for CASREDRAKGSNQPQHF.

This clone was seen only a few times. V gene TRBV6-5 combines with J gene TRBJ1-2, with D tentatively TRBD1 (5 bases). V gave up 0 bases and J gave up 11 bases, with 13 bases separating them. There are 13 residues in the CDR3. The germline V gene has CDR1 MNHEY and CDR2 SVGAGI. CDR3 sequence (DNA): TGTGCCAGCAGTTACTCGTCCCAGGGAGGATACACCTTC. It codes for CASSYSSQGGYTF.

The V gene is TRBV5-1, the J gene TRBJ2-7, with D unresolved. Trimming cost V 4 bases and J 1 base, with 12 bases left between them. Germline CDR1 SGHRS, CDR2 YFSETQ. This CDR3 contains 14 residues. CDR3 DNA: TGCGCCAGCAGCCCCCAACTGACTTCCTACGAGCAGTACTTC. Translation: CASSPQLTSYEQYF.

A few counts support this clone. The CDR3 region is CASSTAGGAAVEQFF. The CDR3 bases are TGTGCCAGCAGTACCGCGGGGGGGGCAGCTGTGGAGCAGTTCTTC. The V and J genes are TRBV28 and TRBJ2-1, with 9 bases aligning to TRBD2. The CDR3 runs to 15 residues. Per germline, CDR1 MDHEN and CDR2 SYDVKM. With 5 bases clipped from V and 10 bases from J, the junction kept 12 bases outside the gene matches.

This clone has only a few counts. The chain combines TRBV7-9 with TRBJ1-1, with TRBD1 matching 7 bases. The CDR3 runs to 16 residues. J was trimmed by 0 bases and V by 3 bases; bases with no gene match: 7. Germline V gene sequence: CDR1 SEHNR, CDR2 FQNEAQ (reference sequence). CDR3 DNA sequence: TGTGCCAGCAGCTTGGGACAGTTCATCATGAACACTGAAGCTTTCTTT. The encoded protein is CASSLGQFIMNTEAFF. Drawing the rest from reference TRBV7-9 and TRBJ1-1, the complete variable domain is DTGVSQNPRHKITKRGQNVTFRCDPISEHNRLYWYRQTLGQGPEFLTYFQNEAQLEKSRLLSDRFSAERPKGSFSTLEIQRTEQGDSAMYLCASSLGQFIMNTEAFFGQGTRLTVV.

In its sample, this clone was seen a few times. The chain links TRBV5-6 to TRBJ2-3; perhaps TRBD2 as D (5 bases). Trimming pared 1 base from V and 1 base from J, leaving 13 bases between. This CDR3 is 16 amino acids long. Germline-derived CDR1 and CDR2 are SGHDT and YYEEEE. The CDR3, as DNA: TGTGCCAGCAGCTTGCGGGGAGCGATCGGCACAGATACGCAGTATTTT. Protein sequence: CASSLRGAIGTDTQYF.

J is TRBJ2-2 and V is TRBV7-7, with no clear D. The CDR3 loop spans 18 amino acids. Deletions cut 2 bases from V and 2 bases from J, with 18 bases between. Germline CDR1 reads SSHAT; CDR2 reads FNYEAQ (reference sequence). The CDR3 sequence is CASSLRADLWANTGELFF. The CDR3 bases are TGTGCCAGCAGCTTACGGGCAGACTTATGGGCCAACACCGGGGAGCTGTTTTTT.

V is TRBV7-9 and J is TRBJ1-6, with D hard to call. Trimming cost V 5 bases and J 5 bases, with 16 bases left between them. The CDR3 totals 16 residues. Germline values: CDR1 SEHNR, CDR2 FQNEAQ (reference sequence). The CDR3 reads CASSPSTIRDNSPLHF. The CDR3 bases are TGTGCCAGCAGCCCATCGACGATACGGGATAATTCACCCCTCCACTTT.

V is TRBV28 and J is TRBJ2-7, with TRBD1 identical over 9 bases. Losses at the gene ends were 3 bases for V and 0 bases for J; bases not matched to a gene: 3. CDR1 and CDR2 from the germline V gene are MDHEN and SYDVKM. The CDR3 sequence is 15 residues long. This chain's CDR3 is CASSFAGQGSYEQYF. In DNA form, the CDR3 reads TGTGCCAGCAGTTTCGCGGGACAGGGCTCCTACGAGCAGTACTTC.

This clone was observed a handful of times. Other DNA sequences from this sample encode an identical CDR3 as well. This rearrangement joins TRBV20-1 to TRBJ1-1; no clear D gene. Germline assignment: CDR1 DFQATT and CDR2 SNEGSKA (reference sequence). Trimming took off 4 bases at V and 1 base at J, with 1 base between the two ends. The CDR3 totals 10 residues. The CDR3 sequence: CSAKNTEAFF. Here the CDR3 DNA reads TGCAGTGCTAAGAACACTGAAGCTTTCTTT.

The rearrangement links TRBV6-6 to TRBJ2-3; D ambiguous. V was clipped by 2 bases and J by 6 bases, with 9 bases between them. CDR1 is MNHNY, CDR2 SVGAGI, per germline (reference sequence). This CDR3 region has 13 residues. Here the CDR3 DNA reads TGTGCCAGCAGTTACGGGCTTCCGGATACGCAGTATTTT. Translation: CASSYGLPDTQYF.

Comment on this clone: Other DNA sequences in the same sample also yield this CDR3. This chain links TRBV6-5 with TRBJ1-1; D is undetermined. The CDR3 has 11 residues. V gave up 5 bases and J gave up 5 bases, with 6 bases separating them. Germline V gives CDR1 MNHEY, CDR2 SVGAGI. The CDR3 loop reads CASSAGTEAFF. The CDR3 region has the DNA TGTGCCAGCAGTGCGGGAACTGAAGCTTTCTTT.

The chain combines TRBV30 with TRBJ1-3, with D maybe TRBD1 (6 bases). The CDR3 is made up of 14 amino acids. Germline CDR1 is GTSNPN and CDR2 is SVGIG (reference sequence). V was clipped by 3 bases and J by 0 bases, with 9 bases between them. The CDR3 DNA follows: TGTGCCTGGAGCACAGGGTTCTCTGGAAACACCATATATTTT. It is translated as CAWSTGFSGNTIYF.

The chain uses TRBV5-1 and TRBJ2-6; D gene unclear. Trimming stripped 4 bases from V and 0 bases from J, with 14 bases between. The CDR3 consists of 17 residues. The V gene's germline CDR1 is SGHRS and CDR2 YFSETQ. CDR3 coding DNA: TGCGCCAGCAGCCCGGGCAACGTGGGCTCTGGGGCCAACGTCCTGACTTTC. Translated, it gives CASSPGNVGSGANVLTF.

This chain links TRBV4-1 with TRBJ1-1; the D is unclear. V was pared by 0 bases and J by 1 base, with 6 bases between. Germline V gives CDR1 MGHRA, CDR2 YSYEKL. CDR3 length: 14 residues. The CDR3 DNA sequence: TGCGCCAGCAGCCAAGATCAAGGGAACACTGAAGCTTTCTTT. Protein sequence: CASSQDQGNTEAFF.

About this clone: One junction end disagrees with the germline gene, perhaps due to a read error. This rearrangement joins TRBV7-7 to TRBJ2-5; 8 positions match TRBD2. The CDR3 extends over 14 amino acids. CDR1 and CDR2 from the germline V gene are SSHAT and FNYEAQ (reference sequence). Written as DNA, the CDR3 is TGTGCTAGCAGCTTAGCGGGACTACCTGAGACCCAGTACTTC. Translating it yields CASSLAGLPETQYF.

The chain carries TRBV7-2 and TRBJ2-7; possibly TRBD2 for D (5 bases). The CDR3 spans 14 residues. In germline, CDR1 is SGHTA, CDR2 FQGNSA. Between the trimmed V and J ends, which lost 4 bases and 2 bases, there was a span of 12 bases. DNA of the CDR3: TGTGCCAGCAGCTCCACCTCCGGGACCTACGAGCAGTACTTC. Protein sequence: CASSSTSGTYEQYF.

This CDR3 reads CASRSPPGLADDEQYF. CDR3 nucleotides: TGTGCCAGCAGGTCCCCGCCGGGCCTCGCCGATGACGAGCAGTACTTC. The chain couples TRBV7-2 to TRBJ2-7; D ambiguous. The CDR3 consists of 16 residues. Trimming cost V 6 bases and J 5 bases, with 23 bases left between them. Germline V CDR1 and CDR2: SGHTA, FQGNSA.

Concerning this clone itself: Other nucleotide sequences in the sample specify the same CDR3. V is TRBV7-9 and J is TRBJ2-5; no clear D. Germline values: CDR1 SEHNR, CDR2 FQNEAQ (reference sequence). The CDR3 has 12 amino acids. V lost 4 bases to trimming and J lost 5 bases, with 8 bases between them. The chain's CDR3 is CASSSEGETQYF. CDR3 DNA sequence: TGTGCCAGCAGCTCGGAAGGGGAGACCCAGTACTTC.

This clone came up a few times. The rearrangement joins TRBV5-8 to TRBJ1-1, with TRBD1 identical over 8 bases. V was pared by 5 bases and J by 4 bases, with 13 bases of the junction left unmatched. The CDR3 covers 16 residues. Germline V gene sequence: CDR1 SGHTS, CDR2 YDEGEE. The CDR3 here is CASSPDRVNWGTEAFF. The CDR3 bases are TGTGCCAGCAGTCCGGACAGGGTCAACTGGGGCACTGAAGCTTTCTTT.

This clone was detected only a few times. CDR3 in DNA: TGCAGTGCTAGACAGATCTACGAGCAGTACTTC. This translates into CSARQIYEQYF. The V call is TRBV20-1, the J call TRBJ2-7; D ambiguous. The CDR3 length is 11 residues. Germline V gene data show CDR1 as DFQATT and CDR2 as SNEGSKA (reference sequence). Trimming took off 2 bases at V and 3 bases at J, with 5 bases between the two ends.

V is TRBV29-1 and J is TRBJ2-5, with D possibly TRBD2 on 5 matching bases. Trimming took 8 bases from V and 4 from J, leaving 14 bases between them. CDR1 and CDR2 from the germline V gene are SQVTM and ANQGSEA. CDR3 length: 12 residues. The CDR3 DNA reads as TGCAGCTCCCGCGGCGGAGGAGAGACCCAGTACTTC. Translation gives CSSRGGGETQYF.